This section outlines one T cell receptor beta chain sequence together with its context. The data were obtained in a study of blood T cell repertoires in COVID-19. As for the study in general: The study drew acute and convalescent COVID-19 samples from the United States, Italy and Spain. Sample material is recorded as cDNA or gDNA derived from T cells, B-cell-depleted T cells, or PBMCs.

Original handling: Estimation of nucleated cell counts relied on the amplification of reference gene primers. TCRdb's copy holds only in-frame clones and misses some; the assay was immunoSEQ multiplex PCR. That table furnishes V, J and clone size, whereas the DNA furnished D and trimming. The repertoire holds fewer than 350,000 clones, with 81% as singletons. The CDR3 covers 16 residues. V lost 0 bases, J lost 5 bases, and 16 bases lay in between. Germline V gives CDR1 LGHNA, CDR2 YSLEER. This chain joins TRBV4-3 and TRBJ1-2; D is perhaps TRBD1 (6 bases). This receptor was taken from a woman between 55 and 75 years old with active or convalescent COVID-19. Source material: peripheral blood. The CDR3 DNA sequence: TGCGCCAGCAGCCAAGATTACCGGGGGGCCTATTATGGCTACACCTTC. This translates into CASSQDYRGAYYGYTF.